This TCR beta chain was retrieved from a study of blood T cells in healthy people across ages. Germline assignment: CDR1 DFQATT and CDR2 SNEGSKA (reference sequence). The CDR3 is 12 amino acids. Next came a second PCR, run for about 6 to 12 cycles, which used a sample-barcoded 5' primer along with a J-beta primer mix. TCRdb analysed the 5' RACE reads with MiXCR anew, one entry per CDR3 protein. The data hold fewer than 900,000 distinct CDR3 sequences, with about 36% observed a single time. To note about this clonotype: Its cognate antigen is unknown.

Findings and limits, study-wide: Underestimates were what the diversity estimates from one million T cells were considered to be.

The chain links TRBV20-1 to TRBJ1-1; no clear D. Material for sequencing was blood. This clonotype originated in a young man in good health. CDR3 nucleotide sequence: TGCATTGCACGAACACCCAACACTGAAGCTTTCTTT. This gives the protein CIARTPNTEAFF.